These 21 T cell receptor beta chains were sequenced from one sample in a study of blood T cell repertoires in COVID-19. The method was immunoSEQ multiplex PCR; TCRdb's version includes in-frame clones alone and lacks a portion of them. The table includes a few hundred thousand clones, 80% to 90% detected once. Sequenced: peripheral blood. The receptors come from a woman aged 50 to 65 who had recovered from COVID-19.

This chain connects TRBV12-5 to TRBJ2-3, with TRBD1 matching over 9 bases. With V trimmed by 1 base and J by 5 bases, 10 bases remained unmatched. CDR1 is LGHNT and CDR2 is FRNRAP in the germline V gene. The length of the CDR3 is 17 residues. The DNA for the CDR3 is TGTGCTAGTGGTTTGGGGACAGGGGCGCCCTCGGGAGATACGCAGTATTTT. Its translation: CASGLGTGAPSGDTQYF.

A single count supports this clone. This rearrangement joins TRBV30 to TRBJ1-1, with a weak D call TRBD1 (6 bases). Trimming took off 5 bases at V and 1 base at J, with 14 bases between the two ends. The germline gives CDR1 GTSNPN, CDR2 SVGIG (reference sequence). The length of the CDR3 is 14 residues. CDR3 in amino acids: CAWRNTGQNTEAFF. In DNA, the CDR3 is TGTGCCTGGCGGAACACAGGGCAGAACACTGAAGCTTTCTTT. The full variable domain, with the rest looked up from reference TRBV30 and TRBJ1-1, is SQTIHQWPATLVQPVGSPLSLECTVEGTSNPNLYWYRQAAGRGLQLLFYSVGIGQISSEVPQNLSASRPQDRQFILSSKKLLLSDSGFYLCAWRNTGQNTEAFFGQGTRLTVV.

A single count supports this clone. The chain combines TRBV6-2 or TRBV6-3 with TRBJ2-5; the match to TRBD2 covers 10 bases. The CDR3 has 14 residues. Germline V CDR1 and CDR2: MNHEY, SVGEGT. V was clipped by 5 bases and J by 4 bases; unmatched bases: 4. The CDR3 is CASSPSSGRETQYF. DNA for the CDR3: TGTGCCAGCAGTCCGTCTAGCGGGAGAGAGACCCAGTACTTC.

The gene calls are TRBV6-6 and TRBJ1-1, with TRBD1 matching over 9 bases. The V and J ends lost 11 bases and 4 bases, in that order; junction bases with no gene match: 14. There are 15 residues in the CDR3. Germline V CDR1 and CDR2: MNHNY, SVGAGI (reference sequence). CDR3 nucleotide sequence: TGTGCCTCCTCTACCCTAGGACAGGGGACCACTGAAGCTTTCTTT. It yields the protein CASSTLGQGTTEAFF.

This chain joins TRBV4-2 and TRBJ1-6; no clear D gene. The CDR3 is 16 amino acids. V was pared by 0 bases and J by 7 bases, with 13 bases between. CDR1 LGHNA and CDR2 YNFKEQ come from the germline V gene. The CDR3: CASSQDPQSSNSPLHF. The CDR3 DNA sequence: TGTGCCAGCAGCCAAGATCCGCAGTCCTCGAATTCACCCCTCCACTTT.

CDR3 coding DNA: TGCGCCAGCAGCCAAGGCAGGGTAGACAATTCACCCCTCCACTTT. This translates into CASSQGRVDNSPLHF. The V call is TRBV4-1, the J call TRBJ1-6; TRBD1 is a possible D gene (5 bases). Germline CDR1 is MGHRA and CDR2 is YSYEKL. V dropped 1 base and J dropped 7 bases, with 11 bases sitting between them. There are 15 residues in the CDR3.

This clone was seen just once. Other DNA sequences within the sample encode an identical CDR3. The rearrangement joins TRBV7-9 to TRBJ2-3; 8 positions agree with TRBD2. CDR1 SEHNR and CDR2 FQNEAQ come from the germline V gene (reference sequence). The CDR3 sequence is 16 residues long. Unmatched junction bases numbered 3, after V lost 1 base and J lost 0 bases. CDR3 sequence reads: CASSLVASGSTDTQYF. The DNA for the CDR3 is TGTGCCAGCAGCTTAGTGGCTAGCGGGAGCACAGATACGCAGTATTTT. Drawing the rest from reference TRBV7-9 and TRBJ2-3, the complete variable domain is DTGVSQNPRHKITKRGQNVTFRCDPISEHNRLYWYRQTLGQGPEFLTYFQNEAQLEKSRLLSDRFSAERPKGSFSTLEIQRTEQGDSAMYLCASSLVASGSTDTQYFGPGTRLTVL.

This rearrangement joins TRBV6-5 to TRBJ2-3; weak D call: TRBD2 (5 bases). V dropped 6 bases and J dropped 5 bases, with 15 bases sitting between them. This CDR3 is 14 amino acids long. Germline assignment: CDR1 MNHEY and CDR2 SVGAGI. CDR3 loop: CASSHPGNRDTQYF. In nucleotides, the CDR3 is TGTGCCAGCAGCCACCCGGGGAATAGAGATACGCAGTATTTT.

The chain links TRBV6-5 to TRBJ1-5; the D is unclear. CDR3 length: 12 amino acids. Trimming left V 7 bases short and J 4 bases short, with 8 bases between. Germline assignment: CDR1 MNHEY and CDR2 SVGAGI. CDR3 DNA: TGTGCCAGCAACCGGGGAAATCAGCCCCAGCATTTT. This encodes CASNRGNQPQHF.

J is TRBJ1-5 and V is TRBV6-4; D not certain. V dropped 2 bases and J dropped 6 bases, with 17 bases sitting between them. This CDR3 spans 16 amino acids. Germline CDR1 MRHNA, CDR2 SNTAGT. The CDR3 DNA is TGTGCCAGCAGTGACCCCCGTTTCAAAAGCGGTCAGCCCCAGCATTTT. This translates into CASSDPRFKSGQPQHF.

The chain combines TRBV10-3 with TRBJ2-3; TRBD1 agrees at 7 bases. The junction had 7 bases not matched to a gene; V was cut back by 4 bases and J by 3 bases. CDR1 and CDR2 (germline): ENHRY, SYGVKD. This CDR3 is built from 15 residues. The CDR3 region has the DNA TGTGCCATCAGTGGGGGACAGCCTCTGACAGATACGCAGTATTTT. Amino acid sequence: CAISGGQPLTDTQYF.

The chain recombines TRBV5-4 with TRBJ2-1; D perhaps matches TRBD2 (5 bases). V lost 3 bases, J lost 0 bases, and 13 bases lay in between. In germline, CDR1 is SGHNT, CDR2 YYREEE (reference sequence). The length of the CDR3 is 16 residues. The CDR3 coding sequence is TGTGCCAGCAGCTGGCTAGCTCGGAGCTCCTACAATGAGCAGTTCTTC. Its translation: CASSWLARSSYNEQFF.

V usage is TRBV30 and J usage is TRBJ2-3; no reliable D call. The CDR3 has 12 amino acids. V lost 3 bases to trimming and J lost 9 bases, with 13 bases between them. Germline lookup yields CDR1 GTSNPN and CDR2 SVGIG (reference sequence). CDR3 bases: TGTGCCTGGAGCCCCAACCGCGAAACGCAGTATTTT. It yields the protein CAWSPNRETQYF. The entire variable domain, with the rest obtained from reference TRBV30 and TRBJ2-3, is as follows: SQTIHQWPATLVQPVGSPLSLECTVEGTSNPNLYWYRQAAGRGLQLLFYSVGIGQISSEVPQNLSASRPQDRQFILSSKKLLLSDSGFYLCAWSPNRETQYFGPGTRLTVL.

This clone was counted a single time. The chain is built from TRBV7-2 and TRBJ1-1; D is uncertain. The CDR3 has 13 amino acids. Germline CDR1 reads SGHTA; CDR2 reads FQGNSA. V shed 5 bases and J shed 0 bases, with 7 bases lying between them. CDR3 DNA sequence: TGTGCCAGCAGCAAAACAGTGAACACTGAAGCTTTCTTT. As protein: CASSKTVNTEAFF.

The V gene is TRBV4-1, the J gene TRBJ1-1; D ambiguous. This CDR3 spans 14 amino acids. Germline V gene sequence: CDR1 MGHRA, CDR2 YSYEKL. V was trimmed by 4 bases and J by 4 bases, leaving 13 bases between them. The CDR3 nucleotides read TGCGCCAGCAGCCCGGTCGATGATTCCACTGAAGCTTTCTTT. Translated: CASSPVDDSTEAFF.

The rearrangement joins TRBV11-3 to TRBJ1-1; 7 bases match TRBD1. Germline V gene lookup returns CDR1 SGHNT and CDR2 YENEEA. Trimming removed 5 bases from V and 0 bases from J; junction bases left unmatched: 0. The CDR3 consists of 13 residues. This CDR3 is CASSGQVNTEAFF. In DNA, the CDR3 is TGTGCCAGCAGCGGACAGGTGAACACTGAAGCTTTCTTT.

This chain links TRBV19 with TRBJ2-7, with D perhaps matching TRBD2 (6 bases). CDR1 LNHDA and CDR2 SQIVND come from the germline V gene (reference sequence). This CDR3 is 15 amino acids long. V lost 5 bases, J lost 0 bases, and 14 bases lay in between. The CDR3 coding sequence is TGTGCCAGTAGTGATTGGGGGGAGGACTCCTACGAGCAGTACTTC. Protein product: CASSDWGEDSYEQYF. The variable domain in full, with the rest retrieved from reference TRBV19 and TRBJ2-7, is DGGITQSPKYLFRKEGQNVTLSCEQNLNHDAMYWYRQDPGQGLRLIYYSQIVNDFQKGDIAEGYSVSREKKESFPLTVTSAQKNPTAFYLCASSDWGEDSYEQYFGPGTRLTVT.

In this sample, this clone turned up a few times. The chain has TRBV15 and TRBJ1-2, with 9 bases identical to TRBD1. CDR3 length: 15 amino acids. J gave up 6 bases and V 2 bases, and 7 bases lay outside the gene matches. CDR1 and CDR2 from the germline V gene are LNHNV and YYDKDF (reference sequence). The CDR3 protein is CATSRSLQGAHGYTF. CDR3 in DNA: TGTGCCACCAGCAGATCACTACAGGGGGCCCATGGCTACACCTTC.

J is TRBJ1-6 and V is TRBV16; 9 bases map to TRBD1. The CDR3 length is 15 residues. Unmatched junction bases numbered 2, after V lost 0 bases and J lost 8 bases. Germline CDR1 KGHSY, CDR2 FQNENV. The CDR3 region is CASSQSWTGDSPLHF. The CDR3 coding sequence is TGTGCCAGCAGCCAATCGTGGACAGGGGATTCACCCCTCCACTTT.

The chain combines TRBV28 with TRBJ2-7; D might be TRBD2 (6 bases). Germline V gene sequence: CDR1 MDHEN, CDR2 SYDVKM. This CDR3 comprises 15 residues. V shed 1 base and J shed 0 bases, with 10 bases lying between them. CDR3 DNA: TGTGCCAGCAGTTTATCTGGCGGGGTCTCCTACGAGCAGTACTTC. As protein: CASSLSGGVSYEQYF.

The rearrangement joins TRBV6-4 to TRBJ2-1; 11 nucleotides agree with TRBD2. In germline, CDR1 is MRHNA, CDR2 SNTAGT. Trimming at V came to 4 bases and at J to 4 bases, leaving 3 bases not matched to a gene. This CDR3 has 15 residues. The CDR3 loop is CASSASSGGYNEQFF. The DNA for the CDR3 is TGTGCCAGCAGTGCATCTAGCGGGGGGTACAATGAGCAGTTCTTC.